This TCR beta chain originates from a study of T cell responses to AZD1222 COVID-19 vaccine. Study-wide points: Compared with day 0, the breadth and depth of the Spike-specific TCR repertoire rose significantly after two doses of AZD1222. All repertoire sampling was performed exclusively after the peak T cell response. At baseline, just five or six AZD1222 recipients tested seropositive. Donors, mostly white British, included more females; clonal diversity was possibly underestimated.

Worth noting for this clone: Its specificity is not known.

Clones were read by immunoSEQ multiplex PCR, and TCRdb kept only the in-frame ones, dropping some. The sample includes about 130,000 clones, 85% to 95% seen only once; the top ten take 1.5% to 2%. This sample comprised peripheral blood, obtained on day 0 of AZD1222 vaccination. The sequence derives from an adult in good health.

The CDR3 reads CASSLQVRYSPLHF. CDR3 in DNA: TGTGCCAGCAGCTTACAGGTTCGGTATTCACCCCTCCACTTT. This chain uses TRBV7-2 with TRBJ1-6, with unresolved D. CDR3 length equals 14 residues. Germline loops: CDR1 SGHTA, CDR2 FQGNSA. With 2 bases removed from V and 8 bases from J, the gap between germline ends came to 10 bases.